This note documents a single T cell receptor (beta chain) sequence. This specimen belongs to a study of blood T cell repertoires in COVID-19. Clinical histories supplied by participants themselves formed the basis of cohort assignment. The CDR3 is 12 amino acids. CDR1 and CDR2 from the germline V gene are SGHDN and FVKESK. Trimming cost V 4 bases and J 5 bases, with 8 bases left between them. Produced via immunoSEQ multiplex PCR; TCRdb's table is partial and in-frame only. In the table there are a few hundred thousand clones, around 88% of which are singletons. J is TRBJ2-5 and V is TRBV14; D is unclear. The sequence was obtained from a middle-aged woman with acute COVID-19. Sample: PBMCs or T cells enriched from blood (not recorded which). The CDR3 loop is CASSPNGETQYF. CDR3 nucleotide sequence: TGTGCCAGCAGCCCCAACGGGGAGACCCAGTACTTC. Variable domain in full (rest from reference TRBV14 and TRBJ2-5): EAGVTQFPSHSVIEKGQTVTLRCDPISGHDNLYWYRRVMGKEIKFLLHFVKESKQDESGMPNNRFLAERTGGTYSTLKVQPAELEDSGVYFCASSPNGETQYFGPGTRLLVL.